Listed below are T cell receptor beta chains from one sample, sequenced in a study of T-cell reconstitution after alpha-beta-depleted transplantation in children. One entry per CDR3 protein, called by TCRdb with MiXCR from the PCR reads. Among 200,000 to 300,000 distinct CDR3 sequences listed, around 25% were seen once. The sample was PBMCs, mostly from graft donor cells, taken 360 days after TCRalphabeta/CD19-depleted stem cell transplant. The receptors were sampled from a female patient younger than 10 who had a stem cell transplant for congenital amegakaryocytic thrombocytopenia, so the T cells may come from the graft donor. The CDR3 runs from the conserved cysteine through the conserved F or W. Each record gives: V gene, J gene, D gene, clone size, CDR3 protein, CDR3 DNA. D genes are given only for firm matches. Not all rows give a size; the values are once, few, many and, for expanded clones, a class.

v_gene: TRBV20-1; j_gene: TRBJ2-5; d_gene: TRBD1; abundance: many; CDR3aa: CSASEGGNFEETQYF; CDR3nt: TGCAGTGCTAGTGAAGGGGGCAACTTCGAAGAGACCCAGTACTTC
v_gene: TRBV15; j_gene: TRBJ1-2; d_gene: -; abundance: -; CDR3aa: CATSREYSLGYGYTF; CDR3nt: TGTGCCACCAGCAGAGAGTACTCATTGGGGTATGGCTACACCTTC
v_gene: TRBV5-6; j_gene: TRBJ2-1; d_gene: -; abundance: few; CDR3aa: CASSYGQHNEQFF; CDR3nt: TGTGCCAGCAGCTACGGACAGCACAATGAGCAGTTCTTC
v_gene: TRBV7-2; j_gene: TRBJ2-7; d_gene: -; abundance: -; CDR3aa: CASSLHRGGEQYF; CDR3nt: TGTGCCAGCAGCTTACACCGGGGTGGGGAGCAGTACTTC
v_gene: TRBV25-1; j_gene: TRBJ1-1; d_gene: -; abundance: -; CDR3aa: CASSEARSAEAFF; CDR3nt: TGTGCCAGCAGTGAGGCAAGGAGCGCTGAAGCTTTCTTT
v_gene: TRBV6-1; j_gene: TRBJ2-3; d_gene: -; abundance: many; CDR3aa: CASIESGTSTDTQYF; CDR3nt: TGTGCCAGCATTGAGAGCGGAACTAGCACAGATACGCAGTATTTT
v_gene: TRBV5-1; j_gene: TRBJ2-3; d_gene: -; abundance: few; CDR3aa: CASSLLETGSDTQYF; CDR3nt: TGCGCCAGCAGCTTACTAGAAACAGGATCAGATACGCAGTATTTT
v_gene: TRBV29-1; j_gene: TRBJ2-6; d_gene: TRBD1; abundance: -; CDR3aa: CSVGVRDSKLSGANVLTF; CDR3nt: TGCAGCGTTGGGGTCCGGGACAGTAAACTCTCTGGGGCCAACGTCCTGACTTTC
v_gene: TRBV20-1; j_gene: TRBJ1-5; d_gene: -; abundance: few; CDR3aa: CSAHGGGSYSNQPQHF; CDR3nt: TGCAGTGCTCACGGGGGGGGATCGTATAGCAATCAGCCCCAGCATTTT
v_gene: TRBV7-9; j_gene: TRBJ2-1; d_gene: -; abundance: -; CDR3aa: CASSLDSQRDEQFF; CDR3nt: TGTGCCAGCAGCTTAGACTCCCAGCGCGATGAGCAGTTCTTC
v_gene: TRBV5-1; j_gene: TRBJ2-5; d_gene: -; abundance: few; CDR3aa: CASSPVGWGEETQYF; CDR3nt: TGCGCCAGCAGCCCCGTCGGCTGGGGGGAGGAGACCCAGTACTTC
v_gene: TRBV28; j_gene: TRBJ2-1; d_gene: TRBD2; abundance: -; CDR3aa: CASKRGGYYNEQFF; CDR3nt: TGTGCCAGCAAGCGGGGTGGTTACTACAATGAGCAGTTCTTC
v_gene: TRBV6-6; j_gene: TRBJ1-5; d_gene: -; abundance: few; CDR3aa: CASMVQVNQPQHF; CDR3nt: TGTGCCAGCATGGTTCAGGTCAATCAGCCCCAGCATTTT
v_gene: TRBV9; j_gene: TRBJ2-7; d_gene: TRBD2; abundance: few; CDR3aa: CASSVRAGASYEQYF; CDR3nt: TGTGCCAGCAGCGTAAGGGCGGGAGCCTCCTACGAGCAGTACTTC
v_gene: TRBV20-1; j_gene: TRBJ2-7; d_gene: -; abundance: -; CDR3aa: CSATQTYEQYF; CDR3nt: TGCAGTGCAACACAGACCTACGAGCAGTACTTC
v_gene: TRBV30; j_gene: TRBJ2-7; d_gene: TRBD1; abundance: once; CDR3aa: CAAQGQGYEQYF; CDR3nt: TGTGCGGCACAGGGACAGGGCTACGAGCAGTACTTC
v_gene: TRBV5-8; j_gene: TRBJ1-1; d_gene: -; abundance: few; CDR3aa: CASSLLLGVGLNTEAFF; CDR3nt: TGTGCCAGCAGCCTTCTCTTGGGAGTGGGACTGAACACTGAAGCTTTCTTT
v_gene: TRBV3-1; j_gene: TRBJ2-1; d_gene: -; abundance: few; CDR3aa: CASSQFQYNEQFF; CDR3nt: TGTGCCAGCAGCCAGTTCCAATACAATGAGCAGTTCTTC
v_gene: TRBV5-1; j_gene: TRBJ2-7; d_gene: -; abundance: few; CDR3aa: CASSFLGLGGGKYEQYF; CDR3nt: TGCGCCAGCAGCTTTCTCGGACTCGGAGGGGGCAAATACGAGCAGTACTTC
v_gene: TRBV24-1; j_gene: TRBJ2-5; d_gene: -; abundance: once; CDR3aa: CATRHGEKETQYF; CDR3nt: TGTGCCACCAGACACGGGGAGAAAGAGACCCAGTACTTC
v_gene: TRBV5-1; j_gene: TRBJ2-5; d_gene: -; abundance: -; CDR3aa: CASATFQGQGQETQYF; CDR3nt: TGCGCCAGCGCGACGTTCCAGGGTCAAGGCCAAGAGACCCAGTACTTC
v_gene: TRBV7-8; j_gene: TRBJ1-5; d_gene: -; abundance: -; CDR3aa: CASSLRGGLSNQPQHF; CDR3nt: TGTGCCAGCAGCTTAAGAGGAGGGCTGAGCAATCAGCCCCAGCATTTT
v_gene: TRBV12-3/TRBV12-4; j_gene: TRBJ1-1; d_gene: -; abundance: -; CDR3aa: CACSPPDRFSLLLNTEAFF; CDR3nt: TGTGCCTGCAGTCCCCCAGACAGGTTTTCTCTCCTGTTGAACACTGAAGCTTTCTTT
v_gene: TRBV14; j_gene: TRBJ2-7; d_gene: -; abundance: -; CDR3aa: CASSQDPGAYEQYF; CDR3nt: TGTGCCAGCAGCCAAGATCCAGGGGCCTACGAGCAGTACTTC
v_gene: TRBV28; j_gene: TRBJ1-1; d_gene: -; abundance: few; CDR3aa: CASSSRPHWMAEAFF; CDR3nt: TGTGCCAGCAGTTCCCGACCCCATTGGATGGCTGAAGCTTTCTTT
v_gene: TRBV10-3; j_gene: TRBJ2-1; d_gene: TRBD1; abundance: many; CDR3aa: CAISGWGQGIFSEQFF; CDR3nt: TGTGCCATCAGCGGATGGGGACAGGGAATTTTCAGTGAGCAGTTCTTC
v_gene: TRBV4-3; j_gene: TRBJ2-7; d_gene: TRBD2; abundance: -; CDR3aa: CASSQGLAGVAEQYF; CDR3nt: TGCGCCAGCAGCCAAGGGCTAGCGGGAGTAGCTGAGCAGTACTTC
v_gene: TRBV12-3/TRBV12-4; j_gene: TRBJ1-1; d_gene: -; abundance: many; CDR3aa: CASSSWVANTEAFF; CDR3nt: TGTGCCAGCAGTTCCTGGGTAGCGAACACTGAAGCTTTCTTT
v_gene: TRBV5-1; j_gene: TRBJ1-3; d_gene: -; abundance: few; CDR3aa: CASSLWDGSGNTIYF; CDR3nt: TGCGCCAGCAGCTTGTGGGATGGCTCTGGAAACACCATATATTTT
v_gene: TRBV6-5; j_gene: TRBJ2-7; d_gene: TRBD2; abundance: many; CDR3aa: CASSYHASGRFEQYF; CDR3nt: TGTGCCAGCAGTTACCATGCTAGCGGGAGGTTCGAGCAGTACTTC
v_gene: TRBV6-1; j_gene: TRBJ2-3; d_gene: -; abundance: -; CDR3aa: CASSEFIGTQYF; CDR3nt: TGTGCCAGCAGTGAATTTATCGGGACGCAGTATTTT
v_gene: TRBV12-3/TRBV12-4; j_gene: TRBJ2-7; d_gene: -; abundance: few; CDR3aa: CASSLSVGLVRYEQYF; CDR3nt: TGTGCCAGCAGTTTATCAGTCGGGCTAGTCAGGTACGAGCAGTACTTC
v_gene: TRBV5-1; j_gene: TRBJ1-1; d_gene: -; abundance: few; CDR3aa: CASSHYRENTEAFF; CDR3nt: TGCGCCAGCAGCCACTACAGGGAGAACACTGAAGCTTTCTTT
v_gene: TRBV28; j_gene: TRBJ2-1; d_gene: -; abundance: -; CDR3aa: CASSFTGLDEQFF; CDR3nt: TGTGCCAGCAGTTTTACAGGGCTGGATGAGCAGTTCTTC
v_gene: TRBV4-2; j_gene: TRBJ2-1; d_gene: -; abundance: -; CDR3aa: CASSSGTIYNEQFF; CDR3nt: TGTGCCAGCAGCAGCGGGACAATCTACAATGAGCAGTTCTTC
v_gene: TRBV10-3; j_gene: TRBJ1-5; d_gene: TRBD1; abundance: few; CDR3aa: CASSGGSNQPQHF; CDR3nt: TGTGCCTCCTCAGGGGGTAGCAATCAGCCCCAGCATTTT
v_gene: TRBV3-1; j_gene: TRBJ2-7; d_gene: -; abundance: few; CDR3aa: CASSQVVTYEQYF; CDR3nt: TGTGCCAGCAGCCAAGTCGTCACCTACGAGCAGTACTTC
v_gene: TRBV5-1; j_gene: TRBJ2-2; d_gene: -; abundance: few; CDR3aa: CASSLSPQETGELFF; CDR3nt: TGCGCCAGCAGCTTGTCCCCACAGGAAACCGGGGAGCTGTTTTTT
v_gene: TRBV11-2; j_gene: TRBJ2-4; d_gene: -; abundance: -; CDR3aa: CASSLEGGGENIQYF; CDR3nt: TGTGCCAGCAGCTTAGAAGGGGGTGGAGAGAACATTCAGTACTTC
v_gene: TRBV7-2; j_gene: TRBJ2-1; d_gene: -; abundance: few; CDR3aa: CASSLVPRTSRNEQFF; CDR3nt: TGTGCCAGCAGCTTAGTCCCCCGCACTAGCCGAAATGAGCAGTTCTTC
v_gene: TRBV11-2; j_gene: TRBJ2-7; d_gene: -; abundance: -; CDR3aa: CASSYAGGTALYEQYF; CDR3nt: TGTGCCAGCAGCTACGCTGGGGGGACTGCTCTCTACGAGCAGTACTTC
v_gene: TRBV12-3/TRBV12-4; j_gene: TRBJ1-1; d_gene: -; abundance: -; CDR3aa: CASSLGSEAFF; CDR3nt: TGTGCCAGCAGTTTAGGCTCTGAAGCTTTCTTT
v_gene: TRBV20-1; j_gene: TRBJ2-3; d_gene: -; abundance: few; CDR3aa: CSAYWLGPDTQYF; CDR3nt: TGCAGTGCTTATTGGCTAGGACCAGATACGCAGTATTTT
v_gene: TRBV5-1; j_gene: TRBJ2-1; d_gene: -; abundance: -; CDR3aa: CASSPSGGSSYNEQFF; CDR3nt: TGCGCCAGCAGCCCGAGTGGCGGAAGCTCCTACAATGAGCAGTTCTTC
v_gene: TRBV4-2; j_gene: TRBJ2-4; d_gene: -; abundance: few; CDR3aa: CASSQEVVTQNIQYF; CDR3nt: TGTGCCAGCAGCCAAGAAGTCGTCACCCAAAACATTCAGTACTTC
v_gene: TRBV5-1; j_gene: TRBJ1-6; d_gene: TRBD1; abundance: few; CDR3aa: CASSPGQINSPLHF; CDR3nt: TGCGCCAGCAGTCCGGGACAGATAAATTCACCCCTCCACTTT
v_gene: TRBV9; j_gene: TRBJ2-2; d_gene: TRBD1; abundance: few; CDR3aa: CASSVDGTGGYTGELFF; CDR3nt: TGTGCCAGCAGCGTAGACGGGACAGGGGGTTACACCGGGGAGCTGTTTTTT
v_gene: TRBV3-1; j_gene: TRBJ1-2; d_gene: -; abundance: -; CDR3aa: CASSQALLQGSYGYTF; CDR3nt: TGTGCCAGCAGCCAAGCTCTCCTACAGGGTTCCTATGGCTACACCTTC
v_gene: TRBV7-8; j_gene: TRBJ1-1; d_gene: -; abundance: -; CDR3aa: CASSIKAGRPTEAFF; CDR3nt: TGTGCCAGCAGCATAAAAGCAGGCAGGCCCACTGAAGCTTTCTTT